This T cell receptor beta chain was identified during a study of early T cells in non-severe SARS-CoV-2 infection. Study context: Sequencing of unsorted whole blood was done on bulk RNA, leaving chains unpaired.

The CDR3 totals 15 residues. Trimming removed 4 bases at V and 2 bases at J, with 15 bases between. Attachment of unique molecular identifiers to individual cDNA molecules was performed. Each CDR3 protein is one row after TCRdb ran MiXCR on the 5' RACE reads. Here the sample spans some 40,000 distinct CDR3 sequences, 5.3% being singletons. This clonotype was seen many times. The antigen is not known. Findings of the study overall: Matching with VDJdb favored anti-spike CD8 responses (missing private and CD4 specificities).

The source is an adult who was a healthcare worker with PCR-confirmed SARS-CoV-2 infection or an uninfected control (not recorded which). J is TRBJ2-7 and V is TRBV12-3 or TRBV12-4, with a weak D call TRBD2 (6 bases). The specimen sequenced was whole blood. The CDR3 region is CASSSYRDSAYEQYF. CDR3 DNA: TGTGCCAGCAGTTCCTACCGGGACTCAGCCTACGAGCAGTACTTC.